This T cell receptor (beta chain) was documented in a study of blood T cell repertoires in COVID-19. Study overall: The samples span acute and convalescent COVID-19 from the United States, Italy and Spain. In each case, the material was cDNA or gDNA derived from T cells, B-cell-depleted T cells, or PBMCs.

Authors' processing steps: Estimation of nucleated cell counts was performed using reference gene primer amplification. Method: immunoSEQ multiplex PCR; TCRdb's copy keeps in-frame clones and lacks some. The V and J calls and clone size are taken from that table; D and trimming were inferred from the DNA. The repertoire holds about 100,000 clones, with 70% to 80% as singletons. This clone has just a few counts. V gave up 3 bases and J gave up 9 bases, with 10 bases separating them. Per the germline V gene, CDR1 is SGHTS and CDR2 is YDEGEE. CDR3 length: 13 amino acids. This sequence originates from a woman older than 75 with active or convalescent COVID-19. This sequence joins TRBV5-8 and TRBJ1-6; D gene uncertain. The sample taken for sequencing was peripheral blood. The CDR3 DNA sequence: TGTGCCAGCAGCTCTGGCCGCGGTTCACCCCTCCACTTT. It encodes CASSSGRGSPLHF.